The source of this T cell receptor beta chain is a study of blood T cell repertoires in COVID-19. Looking at the study overall: Researchers got acute and convalescent COVID-19 samples from the United States, Italy and Spain. PBMCs, B-cell-depleted T cells, or T cells were the source of the cDNA or gDNA that made up the material.

This clone was seen only once. This CDR3 is 13 amino acids long. V gave up 0 bases and J gave up 8 bases; unmatched junction bases: 1. CDR1 and CDR2 from the germline V gene are SGHNT and YENEEA. The Seattle patients joined while their infection was active and were tracked longitudinally afterward. As originally analysed: Amplification of reference gene primers provided the estimated nucleated cell counts. Profiling relied on immunoSEQ multiplex PCR, and the TCRdb table lists in-frame clones only, not all of them. From that table come the V and J calls and clone size; the DNA was used to work out D and trimming. The profile shows 85,000 to 100,000 clones, roughly 87% of them singletons.

Specimen: peripheral blood. The clonotype was recovered from a woman aged 55-69 years with COVID-19, enrolled during active disease. The chain recombines TRBV11-3 with TRBJ2-3, with TRBD2 matching over 8 bases. The DNA of the CDR3 is TGTGCCAGCAGCTTAGAGGCGGGGGGTACGCAGTATTTT. The encoded protein is CASSLEAGGTQYF.